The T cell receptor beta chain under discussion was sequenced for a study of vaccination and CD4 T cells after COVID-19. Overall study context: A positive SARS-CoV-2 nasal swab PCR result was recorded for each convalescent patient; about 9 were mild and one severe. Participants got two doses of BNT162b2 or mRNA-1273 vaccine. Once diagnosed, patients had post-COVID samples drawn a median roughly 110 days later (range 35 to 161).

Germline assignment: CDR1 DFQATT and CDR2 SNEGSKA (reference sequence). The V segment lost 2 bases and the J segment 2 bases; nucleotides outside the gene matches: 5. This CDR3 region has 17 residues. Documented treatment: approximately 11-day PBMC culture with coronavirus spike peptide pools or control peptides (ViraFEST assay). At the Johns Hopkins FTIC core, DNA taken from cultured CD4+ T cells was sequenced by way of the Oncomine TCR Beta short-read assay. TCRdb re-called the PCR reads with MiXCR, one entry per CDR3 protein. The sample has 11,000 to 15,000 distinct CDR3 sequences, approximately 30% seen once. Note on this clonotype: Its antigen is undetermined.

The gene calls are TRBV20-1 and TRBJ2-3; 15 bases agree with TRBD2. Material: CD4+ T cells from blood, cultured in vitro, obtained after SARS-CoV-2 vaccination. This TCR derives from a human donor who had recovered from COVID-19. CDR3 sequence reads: CSARTGLAGGSTDTQYF. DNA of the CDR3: TGCAGTGCTAGAACGGGACTAGCGGGAGGCTCCACAGATACGCAGTATTTT.